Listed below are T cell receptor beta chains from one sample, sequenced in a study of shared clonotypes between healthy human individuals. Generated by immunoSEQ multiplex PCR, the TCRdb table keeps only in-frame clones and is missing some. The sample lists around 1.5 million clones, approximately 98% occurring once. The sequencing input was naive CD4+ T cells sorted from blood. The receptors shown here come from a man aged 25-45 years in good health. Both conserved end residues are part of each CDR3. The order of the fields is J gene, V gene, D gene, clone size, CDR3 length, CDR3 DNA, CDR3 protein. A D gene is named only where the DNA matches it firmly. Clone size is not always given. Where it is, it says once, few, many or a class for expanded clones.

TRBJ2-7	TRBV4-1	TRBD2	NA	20	TGCGCCAGCAGCCAAAATTACCCCAAAATTCTAGCGGGTAGCTCCTACGAGCAGTACTTC	CASSQNYPKILAGSSYEQYF
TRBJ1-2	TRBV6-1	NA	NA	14	TGTGCCAGCAGTAAGGGGTCAGGGCACTATGGCTACACCTTC	CASSKGSGHYGYTF
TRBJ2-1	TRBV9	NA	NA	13	TGTGCCAGCAGCATCCAGCTAGCCAATGAGCAGTTCTTC	CASSIQLANEQFF
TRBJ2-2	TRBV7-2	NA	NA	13	TGTGCCAGCAGCCGAGAATCCGGGAGGGAGCTGTTTTTT	CASSRESGRELFF
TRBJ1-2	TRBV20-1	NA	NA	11	TGCAGTGCTAGTAGAGATCGTGGCTACACCTTC	CSASRDRGYTF
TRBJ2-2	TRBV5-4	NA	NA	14	TGTGCCACCCAGGCTGGGGTTCAAGGCGGGGAGCTGTTTTTT	CATQAGVQGGELFF
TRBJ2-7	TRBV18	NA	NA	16	TGTGCCAGCTCACCACTGGTCAGGGGACTTCCCCACGAGCAGTACTTC	CASSPLVRGLPHEQYF
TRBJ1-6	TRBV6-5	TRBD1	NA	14	TGTGCCAGCAGACAGGGGAATTTCAATTCACCCCTCCACTTT	CASRQGNFNSPLHF
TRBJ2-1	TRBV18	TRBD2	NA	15	TGTGCCAGCTCACCGGGACTAGCGGGGAGGGATGAGCAGTTCTTC	CASSPGLAGRDEQFF
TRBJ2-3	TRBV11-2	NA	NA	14	TGTGCCAGCAGCTTAGATTCGGGGACAGATACGCAGTATTTT	CASSLDSGTDTQYF
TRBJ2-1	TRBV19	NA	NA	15	TGTGCCAGTAGTATGAGGGGGAGTAATTACAATGAGCAGTTCTTC	CASSMRGSNYNEQFF
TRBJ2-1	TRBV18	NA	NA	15	TGTGCCAGCTCAAAGGGGGCTAGCGAGTCCAATGAGCAGTTCTTC	CASSKGASESNEQFF
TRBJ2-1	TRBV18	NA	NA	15	TGTGCCAGCTCACCGGGTCCGGGGCCGACTTACTCGGAGTTCTTC	CASSPGPGPTYSEFF
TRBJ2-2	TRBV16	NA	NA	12	TGTGCCAGCAGCCAGACTTTGGGGGAGCTGTTTTTT	CASSQTLGELFF
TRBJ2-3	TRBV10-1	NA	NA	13	TGCGCCAGCAGTTACAGCGGTACAGATACGCAGTATTTT	CASSYSGTDTQYF
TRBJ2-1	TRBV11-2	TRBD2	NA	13	TGTGCCAGCCGAGTAGCGGGGTACAATGAGCAGTTCTTC	CASRVAGYNEQFF
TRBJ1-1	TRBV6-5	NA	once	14	TGTGCCAGCAGAAAAGCCCCAAGGAACACTGAAGCTTTCTTT	CASRKAPRNTEAFF
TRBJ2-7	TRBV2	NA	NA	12	TGTGCCAGCAGGGTCGGGAATGGTGAGCAGTACTTC	CASRVGNGEQYF
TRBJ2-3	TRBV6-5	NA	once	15	TGTGCCAGCAGTTCCCGACAGGTCGGCACAGATACGCAGTATTTT	CASSSRQVGTDTQYF
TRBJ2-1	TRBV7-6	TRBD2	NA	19	TGTGCCAGCATAAATATCAAAGATAGCGGGAGCCGCTCCTACAATGAGCAGTTCTTC	CASINIKDSGSRSYNEQFF
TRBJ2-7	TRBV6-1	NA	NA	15	TGTGCCAGCAGTGAAGTTGACAGGGTACAAGGACTAGAGTACTTC	CASSEVDRVQGLEYF
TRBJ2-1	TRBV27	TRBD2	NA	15	TGTGCCAGCAGTTTTCTAGCGGGAAAGACAATGCAGCAGTTCTTC	CASSFLAGKTMQQFF
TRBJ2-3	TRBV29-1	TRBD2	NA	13	TGCAGCGTAGGGACTAGCGGGAGAGATACGCAGTATTTT	CSVGTSGRDTQYF
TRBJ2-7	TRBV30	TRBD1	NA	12	TGTGCCTGGAGTCGACAGGGCGACGAGCAGTACTTC	CAWSRQGDEQYF
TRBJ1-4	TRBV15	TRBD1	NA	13	TGTGCCACCAGAGGTCAGGGGGATGAAAAACTGTTTTTT	CATRGQGDEKLFF
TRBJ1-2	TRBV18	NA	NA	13	TGTGCCAGCTCAGGGGGCGCTAACTATGGCTACACCTTC	CASSGGANYGYTF
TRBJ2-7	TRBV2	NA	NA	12	TGTGCCAGCAGTGAAAGTAGTTACGAGCAGTACTTC	CASSESSYEQYF
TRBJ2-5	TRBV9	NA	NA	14	TGTGCCAGCAGCGACGGGATGGGTTGGGAGACCCAGTACTTC	CASSDGMGWETQYF
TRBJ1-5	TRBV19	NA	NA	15	TGTGCCAGTACTCATGGGGGGTTCGAGCATCAGCCCCAGCATTTT	CASTHGGFEHQPQHF
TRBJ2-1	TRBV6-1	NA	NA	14	TGTGCCAGCAGTACACAGGGAATCTACAATGAGCAGTTCTTC	CASSTQGIYNEQFF
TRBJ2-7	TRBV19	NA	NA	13	TGTGCCAGTAGTATAGTGGCCAACCTCGAGCAGTACTTC	CASSIVANLEQYF
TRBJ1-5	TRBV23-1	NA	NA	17	TGCGCCAGCAGTCAATCGGGGCAGCTTTATAGCAATCAGCCCCAGCATTTT	CASSQSGQLYSNQPQHF
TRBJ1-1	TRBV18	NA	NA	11	TGTGCCAGCTCACCTAACACTGAAGCTTTCTTT	CASSPNTEAFF
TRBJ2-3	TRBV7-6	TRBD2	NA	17	TGTGCCAGCAGCTTAGCCGGACTAGCGGGAGACACAGATACGCAGTATTTT	CASSLAGLAGDTDTQYF
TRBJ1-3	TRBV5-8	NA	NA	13	TGTGCCAGCAGCTTGGTTCTAGGAAACACCATATATTTT	CASSLVLGNTIYF
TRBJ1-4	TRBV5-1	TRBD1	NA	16	TGCGCCAGCAGCGGATCCGGGACAGGATATAATGAAAAACTGTTTTTT	CASSGSGTGYNEKLFF
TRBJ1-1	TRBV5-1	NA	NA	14	TGCGCCAGCAGTCAGGACACAGTTAACACTGAAGCTTTCTTT	CASSQDTVNTEAFF
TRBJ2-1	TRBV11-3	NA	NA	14	TGTGCCAGCAGCCAAACGAGCTCCTACAATGAGCAGTTCTTC	CASSQTSSYNEQFF
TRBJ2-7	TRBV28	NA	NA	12	TGTGCCAGCAGTTTAGACTCGCCCGAGCAGTACTTC	CASSLDSPEQYF
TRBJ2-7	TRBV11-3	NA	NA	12	TGTGCCAGCAGCCCCTCAGGGGACGAGCAGTACTTC	CASSPSGDEQYF
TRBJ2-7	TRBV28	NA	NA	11	TGTGCCAGCAGTTGGTCCTACGAGCAGTACTTC	CASSWSYEQYF
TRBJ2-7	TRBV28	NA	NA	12	TGTGCCAGCAGTTTATATTCTCTCGGGCAGTACTTC	CASSLYSLGQYF
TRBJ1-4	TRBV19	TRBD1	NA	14	TGTGCCAGTTCACTCGGACAGGGTAATGAAAAACTGTTTTTT	CASSLGQGNEKLFF
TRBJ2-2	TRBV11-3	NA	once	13	TGTGCCAGCAGCTACCAGAACACCGGGGAGCTGTTTTTT	CASSYQNTGELFF
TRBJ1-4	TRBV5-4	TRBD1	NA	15	TGTGCCAGCAGCTCAGACAGGGGTACTAATGAAAAACTGTTTTTT	CASSSDRGTNEKLFF
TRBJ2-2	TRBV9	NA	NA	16	TGTGCCAGCAGCGCAGCAGCGGACAGCCCAGCCGGGGAGCTGTTTTTT	CASSAAADSPAGELFF
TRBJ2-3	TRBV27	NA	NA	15	TGTGCCAGCAGTTTAGGCGGGGTGAACACAGATACGCAGTATTTT	CASSLGGVNTDTQYF
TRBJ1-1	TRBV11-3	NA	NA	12	TGTGCCAGCAGCGCCGGACCGACTGAAGCTTTCTTT	CASSAGPTEAFF
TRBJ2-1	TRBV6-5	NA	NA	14	TGTGCCAGCAGTCCCCCCCTAGACACCATTAAGCAGTTCTTC	CASSPPLDTIKQFF
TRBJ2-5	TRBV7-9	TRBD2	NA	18	TGTGCCAGCAGCTTTAGCCTAGCGGGAGGCGTGTACCAAGAGACCCAGTACTTC	CASSFSLAGGVYQETQYF
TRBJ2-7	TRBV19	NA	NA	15	TGTGCCAGTAGCCAGGGCCTAGAGAGAGCCTACGAGCAGTACTTC	CASSQGLERAYEQYF